This T cell receptor (beta chain) derives from a study of cytomegalovirus exposure and HLA in healthy donors. In this sample, this clone turned up once. The CDR3 totals 14 residues. The germline gives CDR1 MNHNY, CDR2 SVGAGI (reference sequence). V dropped 7 bases and J dropped 4 bases, with 14 bases sitting between them. In the PCR, 60 Vbeta and 13 Jbeta primers were used. Only in-frame clones appear in the TCRdb table, and some are missing; sequencing was by immunoSEQ multiplex PCR. The profile shows approximately 240,000 clones, approximately 90% of them singletons. This chain links TRBV6-6 with TRBJ1-5, with D perhaps matching TRBD1 (5 bases). The sequence was obtained from a woman between 18 and 29 years old in good health and CMV-seronegative. The source material was PBMCs. The CDR3 DNA sequence: TGTGCCAGCACAACAGCAGGGCTGAATCAGCCCCAGCATTTT. This codes for CASTTAGLNQPQHF.